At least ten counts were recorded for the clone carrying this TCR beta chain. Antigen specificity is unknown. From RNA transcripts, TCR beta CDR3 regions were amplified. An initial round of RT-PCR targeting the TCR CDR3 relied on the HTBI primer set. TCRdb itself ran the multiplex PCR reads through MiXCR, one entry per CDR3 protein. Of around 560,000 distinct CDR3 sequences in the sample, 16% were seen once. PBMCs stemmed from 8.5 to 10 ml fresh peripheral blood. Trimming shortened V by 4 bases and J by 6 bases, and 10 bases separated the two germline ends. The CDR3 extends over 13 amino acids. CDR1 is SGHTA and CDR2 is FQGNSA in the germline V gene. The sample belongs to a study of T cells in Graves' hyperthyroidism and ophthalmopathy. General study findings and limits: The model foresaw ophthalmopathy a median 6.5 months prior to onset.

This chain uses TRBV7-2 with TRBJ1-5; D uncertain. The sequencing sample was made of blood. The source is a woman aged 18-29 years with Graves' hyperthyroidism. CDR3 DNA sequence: TGTGCCAGCAGCTCTTCAGACGGTCAGCCCCAGCATTTT. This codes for CASSSSDGQPQHF.